This T cell receptor beta chain was sequenced for a study of T cell responses to AZD1222 COVID-19 vaccine (dated by TCRdb to about 2021). For context, the study as a whole: AZD1222 recipients given second doses at about 4 weeks or at about 12 weeks were pooled, since spike-specific TCR depth and breadth were not found to differ between the two schedules. Trial participants were enrolled by age into 18-55, 56-69 and 70-plus year subgroups, with roughly 150, 30 and 60 TCR-sequenced participants respectively. TCR sequencing was performed for about 250 trial participants, of whom about 200 were given two doses of AZD1222 and approximately 25 were given two doses of MenACWY control vaccine.

The CDR3 regions of human TCRbeta chains were analyzed by immunosequencing. In the original analysis: Repertoire TCRs were matched against a reference library of SARS-CoV-2-specific TCRs generated with the MIRA antigen-specificity platform. Breadth was defined as the fraction of unique TCRs that were SARS-CoV-2-associated, and depth was defined as the fraction of total T cells that were SARS-CoV-2-associated. Each spike-specific TCR was assigned to its reactive spike region and to a CD4 or CD8 class using the MIRA data. Log10-transformed breadth and depth values were compared by one-way ANOVA with Sidak's multiple comparisons tests. TCRdb obtained this table from immuneACCESS and retained in-frame rearrangements with V and J assigned. These tables miss some clones; where compared with another copy, unresolved V genes account for less than half of the shortfall, and the remainder is unexplained. V and J calls plus clone size are reproduced from that table; the DNA served to infer D and trimming. This sample holds over 120,000 clones; just under 95% were observed only once. The biggest ten clones account for roughly 5.1% of the sample.

This specimen's time point label, per the study, means: baseline before first vaccination. Samples from vaccinated people were obtained from the UK trials COV001 and COV002, which included a single-blind randomized controlled phase 2/3 trial of AZD1222 (ChAdOx1 nCoV-19) in healthy adults. Trial participant PBMC samples were collected at day 0 and day 28 after the second dose for TCRbeta chain sequencing. The germline V gene supplies CDR1 ENHRY and CDR2 SYGVKD. From the cysteine through the phenylalanine, the CDR3 covers 13 amino acids. The only DNA kept is the CDR3, 39 bases in frame from the first base. Trimming at the junction amounts to 4 bases on V and 5 bases on J, and the germline ends lie 11 bases apart. Details on this clone: It lacks a known antigen. One base away there is no much larger clone; base qualities are not given.

The paper's findings and limits, for the study overall: After two AZD1222 doses, both the breadth and the depth of spike-specific TCRs were significantly higher than at day 0 and than in MenACWY recipients. The 56-69-year group was small, and its depth increase did not reach significance, likely because of low power. Conclusions about previously exposed vaccinees are limited, since just 6 or 7 AZD1222 recipients were seropositive for SARS-CoV-2 at baseline. Participants were mostly white British and included more females than males, and it was suggested by the authors that clonal diversity may have been underestimated. No day 14 peak-response samples were available, so repertoires were characterized only after the peak T cell response. Vaccine-associated CD4 TCRs spanned the whole spike protein, with dominant responses in regions 160-218 and 743-854. Epitopes outside the regions mutated in the B.1.351 and B.1.1.7 variants were reportedly recognized by nearly half of the unique spike-specific TCRs.

The chain is encoded by TRBV10-3 joined to TRBJ1-2, with TRBD1 tentatively as D gene (6 bases match). Specimen: peripheral blood, collected on day 0 of AZD1222 vaccination. This TCR derives from an adult in good health. The CDR3 amino acid sequence is: CAISGEQGYGYTF. The nucleotide sequence reads as follows: TGTGCCATCAGTGGGGAACAGGGTTATGGCTACACCTTC.